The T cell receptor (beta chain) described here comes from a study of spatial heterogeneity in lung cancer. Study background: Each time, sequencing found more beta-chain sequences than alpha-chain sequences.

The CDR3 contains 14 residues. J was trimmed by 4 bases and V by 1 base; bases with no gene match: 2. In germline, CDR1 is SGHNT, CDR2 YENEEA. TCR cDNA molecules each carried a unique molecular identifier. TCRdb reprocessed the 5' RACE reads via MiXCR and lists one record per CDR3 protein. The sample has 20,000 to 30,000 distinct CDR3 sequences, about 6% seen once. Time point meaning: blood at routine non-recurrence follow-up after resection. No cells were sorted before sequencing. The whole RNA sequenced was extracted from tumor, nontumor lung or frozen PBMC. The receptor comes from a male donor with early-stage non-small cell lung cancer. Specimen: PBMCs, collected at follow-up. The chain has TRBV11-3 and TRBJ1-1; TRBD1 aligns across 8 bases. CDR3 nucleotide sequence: TGTGCCAGCAGCTTAGTCAGGGGGCCCACTGAAGCTTTCTTT. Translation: CASSLVRGPTEAFF.